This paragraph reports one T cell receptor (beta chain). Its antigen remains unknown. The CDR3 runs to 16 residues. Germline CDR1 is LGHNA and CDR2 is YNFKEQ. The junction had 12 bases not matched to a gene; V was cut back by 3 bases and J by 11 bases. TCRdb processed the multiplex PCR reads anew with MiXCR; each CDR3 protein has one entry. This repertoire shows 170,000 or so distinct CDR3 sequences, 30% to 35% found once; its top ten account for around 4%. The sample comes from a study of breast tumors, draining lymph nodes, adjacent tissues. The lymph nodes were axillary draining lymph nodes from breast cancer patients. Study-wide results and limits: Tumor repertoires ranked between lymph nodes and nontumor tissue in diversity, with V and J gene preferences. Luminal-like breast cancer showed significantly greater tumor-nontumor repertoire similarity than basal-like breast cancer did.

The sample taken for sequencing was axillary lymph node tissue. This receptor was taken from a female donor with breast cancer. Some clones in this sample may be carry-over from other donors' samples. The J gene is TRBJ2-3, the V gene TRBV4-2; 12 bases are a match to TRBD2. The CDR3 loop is CASSQDLAGGYGEQYF. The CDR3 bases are TGTGCCAGCAGCCAGGACCTAGCGGGGGGGTACGGTGAGCAGTATTTT.